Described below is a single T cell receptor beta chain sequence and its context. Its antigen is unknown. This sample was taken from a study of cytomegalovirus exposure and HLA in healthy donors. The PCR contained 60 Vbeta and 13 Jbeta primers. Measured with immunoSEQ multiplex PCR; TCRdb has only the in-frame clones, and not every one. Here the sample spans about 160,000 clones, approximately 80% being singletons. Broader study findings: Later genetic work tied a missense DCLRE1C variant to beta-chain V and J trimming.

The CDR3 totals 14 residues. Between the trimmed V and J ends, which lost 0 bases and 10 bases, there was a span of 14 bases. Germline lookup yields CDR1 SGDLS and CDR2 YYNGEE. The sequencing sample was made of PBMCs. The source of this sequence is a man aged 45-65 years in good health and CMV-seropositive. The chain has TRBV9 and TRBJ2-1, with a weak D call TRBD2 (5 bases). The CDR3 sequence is CASSVGPSPIEQFF. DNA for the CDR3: TGTGCCAGCAGCGTAGGGCCTAGCCCGATAGAGCAGTTCTTC. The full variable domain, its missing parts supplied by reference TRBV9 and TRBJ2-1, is DSGVTQTPKHLITATGQRVTLRCSPRSGDLSVYWYQQSLDQGLQFLIQYYNGEERAKGNILERFSAQQFPDLHSELNLSSLELGDSALYFCASSVGPSPIEQFFGPGTRLTVL.